The 24 T cell receptor beta chains reported below all come from one sample, sequenced in a study of T cell responses to AZD1222 COVID-19 vaccine. Profiled with immunoSEQ multiplex PCR; TCRdb holds only in-frame clones, not every one. The data contain a few hundred thousand clones, approximately 93% of them singletons. Sequenced here: peripheral blood, sampled on day 0 of AZD1222 vaccination. The origin of the receptors is an adult in good health.

V gene TRBV3-1 (or the pseudogene TRBV3-2) combines with J gene TRBJ2-3; D uncertain. Germline CDR1 LGHDT, CDR2 YNNKEL (reference sequence). The ends were cut back, 6 bases at V and 1 base at J, with 17 bases in the middle. This CDR3 spans 16 amino acids. The CDR3 loop is CASSRAVTSGTDTQYF. As DNA, the CDR3 is TGTGCCAGCAGTCGCGCAGTGACTTCCGGCACAGATACGCAGTATTTT.

This clone appeared a single time. The chain combines TRBV5-1 with TRBJ2-7; 9 bases line up with TRBD1. V shed 3 bases, J shed 3 bases, and the junction held 7 bases outside the gene matches. The V gene's germline CDR1 is SGHRS and CDR2 YFSETQ. The CDR3 has 15 residues. The CDR3 spells CASSWGTGSSYEQYF. The CDR3 DNA sequence: TGCGCCAGCAGCTGGGGGACAGGGTCAAGCTACGAGCAGTACTTC.

This sequence joins TRBV7-2 and TRBJ2-1; D is possibly TRBD2 (6 bases). The germline V gene encodes CDR1 SGHTA and CDR2 FQGNSA. Between the trimmed V and J ends, which lost 2 bases and 6 bases, there was a span of 11 bases. The CDR3 has 14 residues. This CDR3 reads CASSLWGSGNEQFF. The CDR3 DNA sequence: TGTGCCAGCAGCTTATGGGGTAGCGGCAATGAGCAGTTCTTC.

This chain joins TRBV5-1 and TRBJ2-1, with 9 nucleotides matching TRBD1. The V segment lost 4 bases and the J segment 4 bases; nucleotides outside the gene matches: 9. CDR1 and CDR2 from the germline V gene are SGHRS and YFSETQ. The CDR3 runs to 16 residues. CDR3 sequence: CASSPMAGQGYNEQFF. Here the CDR3 DNA reads TGCGCCAGCAGCCCCATGGCGGGACAGGGATACAATGAGCAGTTCTTC.

A note on this clone: Other nucleotide sequences in the sample specify the same CDR3. The V call is TRBV28, the J call TRBJ1-5; 8 nucleotides align to TRBD1. CDR1 is MDHEN and CDR2 is SYDVKM in the germline V gene. The CDR3 length is 15 residues. After removal of 2 bases from V and 4 bases from J, the junction contained 4 bases not matched to a gene. CDR3 nucleotides: TGTGCCAGCAGTTTAAACAGGGGGTCGAATCAGCCCCAGCATTTT. Protein: CASSLNRGSNQPQHF. Variable domain in full (rest from reference TRBV28 and TRBJ1-5): DVKVTQSSRYLVKRTGEKVFLECVQDMDHENMFWYRQDPGLGLRLIYFSYDVKMKEKGDIPEGYSVSREKKERFSLILESASTNQTSMYLCASSLNRGSNQPQHFGDGTRLSIL.

The chain joins TRBV7-9 to TRBJ1-2; TRBD1 matches 7 bases. The CDR3 contains 15 residues. Trimming at V came to 5 bases and at J to 3 bases, leaving 9 bases not matched to a gene. Germline V gives CDR1 SEHNR, CDR2 FQNEAQ (reference sequence). In DNA, the CDR3 is TGTGCCAGCAGCGGAAGCGACAGGGCCCACTATGGCTACACCTTC. Translation: CASSGSDRAHYGYTF.

DNA of the CDR3: TGTGCCAGCAGTACTGACAGGGAGGGCACTGAAGCTTTCTTT. Protein: CASSTDREGTEAFF. The chain joins TRBV6-5 to TRBJ1-1, with 7 bases aligning to TRBD1. Per the germline V gene, CDR1 is MNHEY and CDR2 is SVGAGI. J gave up 4 bases and V 5 bases, and 7 bases lay outside the gene matches. This CDR3 region has 14 residues.

The rearrangement links TRBV9 to TRBJ2-3; no definite D call. With 0 bases removed from V and 4 bases from J, the gap between germline ends came to 12 bases. Germline V gene data show CDR1 as SGDLS and CDR2 as YYNGEE. This CDR3 has 15 residues. CDR3 protein: CASSVGGSLADTQYF. CDR3 in DNA: TGTGCCAGCAGCGTAGGTGGTAGCCTAGCAGATACGCAGTATTTT.

The chain couples TRBV6-5 to TRBJ1-5; D is perhaps TRBD1 (5 bases). The CDR3 is 15 amino acids. V lost 2 bases and J lost 1, with 9 bases in between. CDR1 and CDR2 (germline): MNHEY, SVGAGI. The CDR3 spells CASSYSSGSNQPQHF. In nucleotides, the CDR3 is TGTGCCAGCAGTTACAGCTCAGGGAGCAATCAGCCCCAGCATTTT.

The J gene is TRBJ2-1, the V gene TRBV18; the match to TRBD2 covers 9 bases. V lost 1 base, J lost 9 bases, and 10 bases stayed unmatched. CDR3 length equals 16 residues. The V gene's germline CDR1 is KGHSH and CDR2 LQKENI. The CDR3 coding sequence is TGTGCCAGCTCACCACGGTCCGGGACTAGCCGGGGTGAGCAGTTCTTC. As protein: CASSPRSGTSRGEQFF. Looking up the rest from reference TRBV18 and TRBJ2-1 gives the full variable domain: NAGVMQNPRHLVRRRGQEARLRCSPMKGHSHVYWYRQLPEEGLKFMVYLQKENIIDESGMPKERFSAEFPKEGPSILRIQQVVRGDSAAYFCASSPRSGTSRGEQFFGPGTRLTVL.

The chain couples TRBV19 to TRBJ2-7; perhaps TRBD1 as D (6 bases). Germline V lookup: CDR1 LNHDA, CDR2 SQIVND (reference sequence). This CDR3 is 16 amino acids long. Trimming took off 9 bases at V and 3 bases at J, with 24 bases between the two ends. The CDR3 sequence is CASSLTRTVVSYEQYF. CDR3 bases: TGTGCCAGCTCGCTTACACGGACAGTTGTCAGCTACGAGCAGTACTTC. The full variable domain, with the rest looked up from reference TRBV19 and TRBJ2-7, is DGGITQSPKYLFRKEGQNVTLSCEQNLNHDAMYWYRQDPGQGLRLIYYSQIVNDFQKGDIAEGYSVSREKKESFPLTVTSAQKNPTAFYLCASSLTRTVVSYEQYFGPGTRLTVT.

The chain uses TRBV5-1 and TRBJ2-7; D gene uncertain. Germline assignment: CDR1 SGHRS and CDR2 YFSETQ. Between the trimmed V and J ends, which lost 0 bases and 1 base, there was a span of 5 bases. This CDR3 has 13 residues. CDR3 sequence reads: CASSLESSYEQYF. As DNA, the CDR3 is TGCGCCAGCAGCTTGGAAAGTTCCTACGAGCAGTACTTC.

The V gene is TRBV2, the J gene TRBJ2-1; TRBD1 agrees at 9 bases. This CDR3 region has 14 residues. Trimming at V came to 10 bases and at J to 5 bases, leaving 9 bases not matched to a gene. Germline V gene lookup returns CDR1 SNHLY and CDR2 FYNNEI. The CDR3 region is CATIRDRVDNEQFF. The CDR3 DNA follows: TGTGCCACCATTCGGGACAGGGTTGACAATGAGCAGTTCTTC. Supplemented by reference TRBV2 and TRBJ2-1, the full variable domain reads EPEVTQTPSHQVTQMGQEVILRCVPISNHLYFYWYRQILGQKVEFLVSFYNNEISEKSEIFDDQFSVERPDGSNFTLKIRSTKLEDSAMYFCATIRDRVDNEQFFGPGTRLTVL.

The chain uses TRBV3-1 (or the pseudogene TRBV3-2) and TRBJ1-1; 11 bases are shared with TRBD1. V was pared by 5 bases and J by 5 bases, with 10 bases of the junction left unmatched. In germline, CDR1 is LGHDT, CDR2 YNNKEL (reference sequence). The CDR3 is made up of 16 amino acids. CDR3 sequence: CASSRGTGGFGTEAFF. CDR3 DNA: TGTGCCAGCAGCAGGGGGACAGGGGGGTTTGGGACTGAAGCTTTCTTT.

The chain carries TRBV6-6 and TRBJ1-4; D remains unclear. The length of the CDR3 is 15 residues. Per germline, CDR1 MNHNY and CDR2 SVGAGI (reference sequence). V shed 7 bases and J shed 3 bases, with 15 bases lying between them. The CDR3 reads CASILLPYSNEKLFF. The DNA of the CDR3 is TGTGCCAGCATCCTACTGCCCTACTCTAATGAAAAACTGTTTTTT.

CDR3 residues: CASSLWGQGPGANVLTF. As DNA, the CDR3 is TGTGCCAGCAGTTTATGGGGACAGGGCCCTGGGGCCAACGTCCTGACTTTC. This chain uses TRBV27 with TRBJ2-6; 9 nucleotides align to TRBD1. The CDR3 has 17 amino acids. Looked up from germline, CDR1 is MNHEY and CDR2 is SMNVEV (reference sequence). Trimming removed 1 base from V and 2 bases from J; junction bases left unmatched: 3.

The chain combines TRBV6-6 with TRBJ1-5; D not resolved. From germline, CDR1 is MNHNY and CDR2 SVGAGI (reference sequence). The CDR3 totals 12 residues. Trimming pared 0 bases from V and 7 bases from J, leaving 4 bases between. The CDR3, as DNA: TGTGCCAGCAGTTACTCGGGGCAGCCCCAGCATTTT. Translating it yields CASSYSGQPQHF.

The table lists this clone with a few counts. Other nucleotide sequences in the sample specify the same CDR3. This chain uses TRBV28 with TRBJ1-6; D remains ambiguous. This CDR3 is built from 16 residues. In germline, CDR1 is MDHEN, CDR2 SYDVKM. The V gene lost 2 bases and the J gene lost 0 bases, with 8 bases spanning the gap. As DNA, the CDR3 is TGTGCCAGCAGTTTACCGGATGACTCCTATAATTCACCCCTCCACTTT. Amino acid sequence: CASSLPDDSYNSPLHF. Variable domain in full (rest from reference TRBV28 and TRBJ1-6): DVKVTQSSRYLVKRTGEKVFLECVQDMDHENMFWYRQDPGLGLRLIYFSYDVKMKEKGDIPEGYSVSREKKERFSLILESASTNQTSMYLCASSLPDDSYNSPLHFGNGTRLTVT.

The chain couples TRBV9 to TRBJ1-2, with D uncertain. Trimming took off 0 bases at V and 1 base at J, with 4 bases between the two ends. The CDR3 is 13 amino acids. Germline-derived CDR1 and CDR2 are SGDLS and YYNGEE. CDR3 bases: TGTGCCAGCAGCGTAGTAAATAACTATGGCTACACCTTC. Residues: CASSVVNNYGYTF.

The chain employs TRBV5-1 and TRBJ1-3; no firm D call. Trimming took off 4 bases at V and 0 bases at J, with 8 bases between the two ends. Looked up from germline, CDR1 is SGHRS and CDR2 is YFSETQ. This CDR3 region has 14 residues. CDR3 sequence (DNA): TGCGCCAGCAGCCTTGGGCTCTCTGGAAACACCATATATTTT. This encodes CASSLGLSGNTIYF.

J is TRBJ2-7 and V is TRBV3-1 (or the pseudogene TRBV3-2); 7 positions agree with TRBD1. Germline CDR1 and CDR2: LGHDT and YNNKEL (reference sequence). The CDR3 contains 12 residues. Trimming cost V 0 bases and J 11 bases; bases outside gene matches: 4. In DNA form, the CDR3 reads TGTGCCAGCAGCCAAGATTTAGGGGGCAAGTACTTC. It specifies CASSQDLGGKYF.

This chain joins TRBV6-6 and TRBJ2-7, with 13 positions matching TRBD2. V dropped 5 bases and J dropped 3; count of bases not matched to a gene: 1. Per the germline V gene, CDR1 is MNHNY and CDR2 is SVGAGI (reference sequence). This CDR3 is built from 14 residues. The CDR3 protein is CASSRTSGSYEQYF. The CDR3 DNA sequence: TGTGCCAGCAGTCGGACTAGCGGGAGCTACGAGCAGTACTTC.

This sequence joins TRBV5-1 and TRBJ2-5, with D possibly matching TRBD2 (6 bases). There are 17 residues in the CDR3. V lost 1 base and J lost 5, with 21 bases in between. Per germline, CDR1 SGHRS and CDR2 YFSETQ. The CDR3 coding sequence is TGCGCCAGCAGCTTGTCACGGCCGACGGGGGTAGGGGAGACCCAGTACTTC. It translates to CASSLSRPTGVGETQYF.

The J gene is TRBJ2-7, the V gene TRBV5-5; D is undetermined. This CDR3 is built from 11 residues. CDR1 is SGHKS and CDR2 is YYEKEE in the germline V gene (reference sequence). V gave up 0 bases and J gave up 2 bases, with 0 bases separating them. The DNA of the CDR3 is TGTGCCAGCAGCTTGGCCTACGAGCAGTACTTC. Its translation is CASSLAYEQYF.